The clone carrying this T cell receptor beta chain showed up many times. The data originate from a study of neurological immune-mediated disorders. Germline V gene lookup returns CDR1 DFQATT and CDR2 SNEGSKA (reference sequence). V was shortened by 5 bases and J by 2 bases, with 13 bases between the two germline ends. The CDR3 consists of 13 residues. One entry per CDR3 protein, called by TCRdb with MiXCR from the 5' RACE reads. The sample includes 20,000 to 30,000 distinct CDR3 sequences, more than 2% of them seen just once. This receptor was taken from a woman between 45 and 60 years old with multiple sclerosis. Sequenced material: PBMCs. The chain joins TRBV20-1 to TRBJ2-7, with D perhaps TRBD1 (6 bases). The CDR3 DNA is TGCAGTGCTCCAATACAGGGTACCTACGAGCAGTACTTC. Its translation is CSAPIQGTYEQYF.